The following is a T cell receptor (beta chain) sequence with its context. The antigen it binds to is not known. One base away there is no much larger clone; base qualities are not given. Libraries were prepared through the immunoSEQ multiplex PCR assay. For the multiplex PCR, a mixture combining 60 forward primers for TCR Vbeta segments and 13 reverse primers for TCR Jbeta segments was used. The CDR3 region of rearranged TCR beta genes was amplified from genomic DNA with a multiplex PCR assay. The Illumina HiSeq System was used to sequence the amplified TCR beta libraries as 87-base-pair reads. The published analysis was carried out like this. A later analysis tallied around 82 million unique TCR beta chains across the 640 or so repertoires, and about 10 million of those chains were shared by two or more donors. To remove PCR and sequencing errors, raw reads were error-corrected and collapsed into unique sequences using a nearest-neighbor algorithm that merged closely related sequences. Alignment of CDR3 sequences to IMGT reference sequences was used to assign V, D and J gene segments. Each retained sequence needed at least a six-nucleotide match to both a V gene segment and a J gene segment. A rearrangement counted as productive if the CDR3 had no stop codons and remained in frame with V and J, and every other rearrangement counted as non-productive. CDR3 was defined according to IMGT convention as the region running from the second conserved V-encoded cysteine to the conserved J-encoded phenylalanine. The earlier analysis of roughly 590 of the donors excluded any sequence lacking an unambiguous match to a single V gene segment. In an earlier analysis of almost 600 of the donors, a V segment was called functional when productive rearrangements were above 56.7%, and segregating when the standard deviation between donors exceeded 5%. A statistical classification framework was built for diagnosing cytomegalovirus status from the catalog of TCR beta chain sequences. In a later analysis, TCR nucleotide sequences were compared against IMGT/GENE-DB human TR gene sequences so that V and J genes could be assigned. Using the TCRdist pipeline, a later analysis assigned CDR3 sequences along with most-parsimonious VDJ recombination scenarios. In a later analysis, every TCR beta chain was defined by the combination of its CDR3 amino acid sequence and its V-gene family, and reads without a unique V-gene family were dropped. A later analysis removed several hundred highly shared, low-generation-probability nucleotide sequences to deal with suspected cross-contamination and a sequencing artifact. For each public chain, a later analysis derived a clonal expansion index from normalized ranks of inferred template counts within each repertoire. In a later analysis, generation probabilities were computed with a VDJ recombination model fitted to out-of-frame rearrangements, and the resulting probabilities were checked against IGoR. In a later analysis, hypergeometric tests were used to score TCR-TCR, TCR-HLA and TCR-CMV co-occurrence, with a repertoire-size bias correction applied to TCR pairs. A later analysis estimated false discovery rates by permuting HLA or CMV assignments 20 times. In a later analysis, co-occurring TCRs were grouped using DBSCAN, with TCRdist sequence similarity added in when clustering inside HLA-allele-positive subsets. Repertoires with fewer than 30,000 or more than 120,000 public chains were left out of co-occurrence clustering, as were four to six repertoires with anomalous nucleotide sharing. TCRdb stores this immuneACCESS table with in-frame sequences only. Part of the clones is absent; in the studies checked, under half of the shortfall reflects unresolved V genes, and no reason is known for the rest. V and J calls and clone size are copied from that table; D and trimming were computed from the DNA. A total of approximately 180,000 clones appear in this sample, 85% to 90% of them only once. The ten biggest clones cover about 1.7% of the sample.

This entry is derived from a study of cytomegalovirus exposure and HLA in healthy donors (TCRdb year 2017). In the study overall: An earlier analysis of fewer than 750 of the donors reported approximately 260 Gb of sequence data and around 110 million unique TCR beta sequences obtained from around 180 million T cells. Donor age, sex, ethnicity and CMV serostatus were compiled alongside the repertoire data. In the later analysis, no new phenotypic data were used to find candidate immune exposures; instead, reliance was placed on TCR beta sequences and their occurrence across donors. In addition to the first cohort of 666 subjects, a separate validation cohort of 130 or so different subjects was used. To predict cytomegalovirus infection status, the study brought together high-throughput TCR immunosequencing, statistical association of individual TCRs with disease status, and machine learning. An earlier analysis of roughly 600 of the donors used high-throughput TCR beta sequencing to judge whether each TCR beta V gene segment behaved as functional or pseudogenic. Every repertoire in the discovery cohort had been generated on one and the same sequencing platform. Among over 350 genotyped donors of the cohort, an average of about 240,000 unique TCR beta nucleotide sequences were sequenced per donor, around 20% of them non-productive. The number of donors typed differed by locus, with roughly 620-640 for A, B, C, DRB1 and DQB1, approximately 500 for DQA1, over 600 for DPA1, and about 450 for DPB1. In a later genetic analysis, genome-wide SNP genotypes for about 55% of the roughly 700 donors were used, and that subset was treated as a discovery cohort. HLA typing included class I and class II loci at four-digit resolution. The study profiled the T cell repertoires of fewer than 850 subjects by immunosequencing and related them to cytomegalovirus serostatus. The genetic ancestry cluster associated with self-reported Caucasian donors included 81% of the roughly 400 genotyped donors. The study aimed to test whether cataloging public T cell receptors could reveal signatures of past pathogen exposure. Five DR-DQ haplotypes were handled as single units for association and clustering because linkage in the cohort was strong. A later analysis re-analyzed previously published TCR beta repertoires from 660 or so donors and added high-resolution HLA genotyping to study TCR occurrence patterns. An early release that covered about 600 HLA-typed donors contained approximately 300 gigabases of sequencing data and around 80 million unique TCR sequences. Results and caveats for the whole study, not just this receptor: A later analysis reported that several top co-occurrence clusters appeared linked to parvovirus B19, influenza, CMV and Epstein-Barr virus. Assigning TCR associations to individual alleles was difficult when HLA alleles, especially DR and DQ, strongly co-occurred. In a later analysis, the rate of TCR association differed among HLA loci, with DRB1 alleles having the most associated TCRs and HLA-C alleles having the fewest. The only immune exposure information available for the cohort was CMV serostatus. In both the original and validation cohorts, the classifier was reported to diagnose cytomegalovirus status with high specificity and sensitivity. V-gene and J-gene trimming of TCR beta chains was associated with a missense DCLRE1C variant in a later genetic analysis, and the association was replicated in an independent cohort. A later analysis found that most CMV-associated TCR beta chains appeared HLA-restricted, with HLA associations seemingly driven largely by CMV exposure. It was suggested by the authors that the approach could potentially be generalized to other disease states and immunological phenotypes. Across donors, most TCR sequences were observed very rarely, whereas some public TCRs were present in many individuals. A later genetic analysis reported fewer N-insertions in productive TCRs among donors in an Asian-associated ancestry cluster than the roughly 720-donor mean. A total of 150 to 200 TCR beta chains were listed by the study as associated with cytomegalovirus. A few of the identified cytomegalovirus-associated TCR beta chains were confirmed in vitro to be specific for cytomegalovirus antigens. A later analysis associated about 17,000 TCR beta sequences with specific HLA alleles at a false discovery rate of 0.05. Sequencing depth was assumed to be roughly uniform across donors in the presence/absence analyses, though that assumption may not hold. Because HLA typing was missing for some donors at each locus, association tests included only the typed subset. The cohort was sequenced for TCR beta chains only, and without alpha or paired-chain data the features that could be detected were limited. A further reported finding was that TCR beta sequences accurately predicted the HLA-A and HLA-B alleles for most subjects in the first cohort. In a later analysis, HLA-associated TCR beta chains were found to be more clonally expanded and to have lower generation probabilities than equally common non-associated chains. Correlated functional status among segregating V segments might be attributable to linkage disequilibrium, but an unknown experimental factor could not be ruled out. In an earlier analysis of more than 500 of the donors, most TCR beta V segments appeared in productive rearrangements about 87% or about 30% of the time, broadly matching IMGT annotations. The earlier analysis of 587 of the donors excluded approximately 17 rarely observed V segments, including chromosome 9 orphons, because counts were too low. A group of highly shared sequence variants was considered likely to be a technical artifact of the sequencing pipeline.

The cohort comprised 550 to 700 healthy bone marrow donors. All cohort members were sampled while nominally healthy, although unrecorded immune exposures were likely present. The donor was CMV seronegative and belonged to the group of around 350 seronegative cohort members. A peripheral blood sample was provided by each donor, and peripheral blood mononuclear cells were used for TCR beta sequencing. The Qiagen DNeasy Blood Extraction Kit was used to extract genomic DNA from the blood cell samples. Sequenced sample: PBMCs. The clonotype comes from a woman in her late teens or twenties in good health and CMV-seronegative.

The nucleotides read TGTGCCAGCAGCATCGCACCGAGCTCGCGTAGCGGTGGTAGCTACGGTGAGCAGTTCTTC. It is translated as CASSIAPSSRSGGSYGEQFF. The rearrangement combines TRBV13 with TRBJ2-1; a weak D assignment points to TRBD2 (6 bases agree). Based on the germline V gene (reference sequence), the CDR1 and CDR2 sequences are PRHDT and FYEKMQ. Measured from the cysteine to the phenylalanine, the CDR3 is 20 residues long. The CDR3 DNA has 60 bases and is translated from base 1. The V and J ends are trimmed by 5 bases and 9 bases, leaving 35 bases between them.